The 24 T cell receptor beta chains below all came from one sample that was sequenced in a study of T-cell reconstitution after alpha-beta-depleted transplantation in children. Unique molecular identifiers featured in how the TCRbeta library was prepared. Each CDR3 protein is one row after TCRdb ran MiXCR on the PCR reads. There are about 1,000,000 distinct CDR3 sequences in the sample; roughly 29% occur only once, and roughly 30% lies in the top ten. The source was PBMCs, mostly from graft donor cells, collected 360 days after TCRalphabeta/CD19-depleted stem cell transplant. Source of these receptors: a boy younger than two who had a stem cell transplant for SCID, so the T cells may come from the graft donor.

This clonotype was seen a few times. The rearrangement uses TRBV7-8 and TRBJ2-7; no clear D. Germline loops: CDR1 SGHVS, CDR2 FQNEAQ. This CDR3 comprises 12 residues. Between the trimmed V and J ends, which lost 6 bases and 3 bases, there was a span of 9 bases. CDR3 sequence reads: CASSGYYYEQYF. The DNA of the CDR3 is TGTGCCAGCAGTGGGTATTACTACGAGCAGTACTTC.

This clonotype was seen many times. The rearrangement links TRBV6-5 to TRBJ2-3; 9 bases agree with TRBD2. V lost 6 bases and J lost 0; bases outside the gene matches: 4. The CDR3 spans 15 residues. Germline V lookup: CDR1 MNHEY, CDR2 SVGAGI. The CDR3 reads CASRISGGSTDTQYF. The CDR3 DNA follows: TGTGCCAGCAGGATAAGCGGGGGGAGCACAGATACGCAGTATTTT.

This clonotype was found once. V is TRBV3-1 and J is TRBJ2-3, with 14 bases lining up with TRBD2. CDR1 and CDR2 from the germline V gene are LGHDT and YNNKEL (reference sequence). The CDR3 loop spans 18 amino acids. With V trimmed by 4 bases and J by 4 bases, 10 bases remained unmatched. The CDR3, as DNA: TGTGCCAGCAGCCTCTACGGGACTAGCGGGGGAATATCAGATACGCAGTATTTT. As protein: CASSLYGTSGGISDTQYF.

The chain carries TRBV5-6 and TRBJ1-2; perhaps TRBD1 as D (6 bases). Per germline, CDR1 SGHDT and CDR2 YYEEEE. The V end lost 1 base, the J end lost 6 bases, and 19 bases lay between the germline ends. This CDR3 has 16 residues. The CDR3 DNA sequence: TGTGCCAGCAGCTTGTCCCTTAGAACAGGGATCGATGGCTACACCTTC. This sequence encodes CASSLSLRTGIDGYTF.

In its sample, this clonotype was seen a few times. The rearrangement uses TRBV30 and TRBJ1-6; 7 bases align to TRBD1. Losses at the gene ends were 4 bases for V and 6 bases for J; bases not matched to a gene: 3. The CDR3 extends over 13 amino acids. Germline lookup yields CDR1 GTSNPN and CDR2 SVGIG (reference sequence). Here the CDR3 DNA reads TGTGCCTGGAAGCAGGGGGGTAATTCACCCCTCCACTTT. This codes for CAWKQGGNSPLHF.

The chain is built from TRBV20-1 and TRBJ2-1; the D is unclear. The CDR3 is made up of 13 amino acids. Germline V gene lookup returns CDR1 DFQATT and CDR2 SNEGSKA (reference sequence). Trimming pared 3 bases from V and 5 bases from J, leaving 11 bases between. The CDR3 DNA reads TGCAGTGCTAGTAACCCCAGAAACAATGAGCAGTTCTTC. Its protein product is CSASNPRNNEQFF.

CDR3 sequence: CASGAGGELFF. In DNA form, the CDR3 reads TGTGCCAGCGGCGCGGGTGGGGAGCTGTTTTTT. V usage is TRBV6-2 or TRBV6-3 and J usage is TRBJ2-2; possible D gene TRBD2, 5 bases. Trimming left V 8 bases short and J 8 bases short, with 9 bases between. The CDR3 is 11 amino acids. In germline, CDR1 is MNHEY, CDR2 SVGEGT.

The CDR3 bases are TGCAGTGCTAGATTGGTCAGGGGGGACTATGGCTACACCTTC. It codes for CSARLVRGDYGYTF. The chain links TRBV20-1 to TRBJ1-2; 7 bases agree with TRBD1. CDR1 DFQATT and CDR2 SNEGSKA come from the germline V gene (reference sequence). J was trimmed by 3 bases and V by 2 bases; bases with no gene match: 6. The CDR3 spans 14 residues.

This chain links TRBV5-1 with TRBJ2-4; a weak D match, TRBD1 (5 bases). This CDR3 has 14 residues. V was trimmed by 1 base and J by 8 bases, leaving 13 bases between them. The germline gives CDR1 SGHRS, CDR2 YFSETQ. The CDR3 loop is CASSLYAGLDIQYF. The CDR3 DNA reads as TGCGCCAGCAGCTTGTACGCAGGGTTGGACATTCAGTACTTC.

This clonotype occurred a few times. The chain employs TRBV28 and TRBJ1-6, with 7 bases aligning to TRBD1. Germline V gene sequence: CDR1 MDHEN, CDR2 SYDVKM. The V gene end was trimmed by 4 bases and the J gene end by 10 bases; junction bases not matched to a gene: 7. The CDR3 totals 14 residues. CDR3 in amino acids: CASSSHRGGSPLHF. In nucleotides, the CDR3 is TGTGCCAGCAGTTCTCACAGGGGTGGGTCACCCCTCCACTTT.

This clonotype was detected a few times. This sequence joins TRBV5-1 and TRBJ2-3, with 8 bases fitting TRBD2. The germline V gene has CDR1 SGHRS and CDR2 YFSETQ. CDR3 length: 16 amino acids. V lost 7 bases to trimming and J lost 1 base; unmatched junction nucleotides: 11. CDR3 sequence reads: CASRVWSAGGTDTQYF. The CDR3 nucleotides are TGCGCCAGCCGCGTTTGGTCAGCGGGGGGCACAGATACGCAGTATTTT.

In its sample, this clonotype was seen many times. J is TRBJ1-2 and V is TRBV20-1; D not resolved. Trimming stripped 6 bases from V and 2 bases from J, with 16 bases between. This CDR3 comprises 14 residues. Germline V gene lookup returns CDR1 DFQATT and CDR2 SNEGSKA (reference sequence). The chain's CDR3 is CSANSIAGNYGYTF. DNA for the CDR3: TGCAGTGCGAACTCGATTGCAGGAAACTATGGCTACACCTTC.

This clonotype was seen a handful of times. The chain joins TRBV6-5 to TRBJ2-3; TRBD2 agrees at 10 bases. This CDR3 region has 16 residues. V gave up 0 bases and J gave up 7 bases; unmatched junction bases: 7. Germline CDR1 MNHEY, CDR2 SVGAGI. CDR3 DNA sequence: TGTGCCAGCAGTTACTCGGTAGCGGGGGGCAAAAATACGCAGTATTTT. Translated: CASSYSVAGGKNTQYF.

This clonotype has ten or more counts. The chain combines TRBV21-1 with TRBJ2-2. TRBV21-1 is marked as a pseudogene. This CDR3 is 13 amino acids long. DNA for the CDR3: TGTGCCAGCAGCAACGGGTACACCGGGGAGCTGTTTTTT. Its protein is CASSNGYTGELFF.

V is TRBV6-2 or TRBV6-3 and J is TRBJ2-5, with D perhaps TRBD2 (5 bases). Trimming took off 5 bases at V and 4 bases at J, with 23 bases between the two ends. This CDR3 comprises 17 residues. The germline V gene has CDR1 MNHEY and CDR2 SVGEGT. DNA for the CDR3: TGTGCCAGCAGTCAAGGAGAACCTCCGGGGATAGGAGAGACCCAGTACTTC. Translated, it gives CASSQGEPPGIGETQYF.

The chain recombines TRBV2 with TRBJ2-7, with a tentative D call TRBD1 (5 bases). Germline V gene lookup returns CDR1 SNHLY and CDR2 FYNNEI. The CDR3 loop spans 11 amino acids. With 4 bases removed from V and 5 bases from J, the gap between germline ends came to 6 bases. The chain's CDR3 is CASSARDEQYF. In DNA form, the CDR3 reads TGTGCCAGCAGTGCCAGGGACGAGCAGTACTTC.

This clonotype was seen just once. V usage is TRBV29-1 and J usage is TRBJ2-3; TRBD2 might be the D (5 bases). The germline V gene encodes CDR1 SQVTM and CDR2 ANQGSEA. Trimming took off 7 bases at V and 7 bases at J, with 18 bases between the two ends. This CDR3 contains 13 residues. CDR3 protein: CSGTGIQTNTQYF. CDR3 in DNA: TGCAGCGGCACCGGGATCCAGACGAATACGCAGTATTTT.

This clonotype was counted only a few times. This sequence joins TRBV12-3 or TRBV12-4 and TRBJ2-2; unclear D gene. The CDR3 runs to 12 residues. The V end lost 7 bases, the J end lost 4 bases, and 7 bases lay between the germline ends. This CDR3 is CASNYFTGELFF. The CDR3 coding sequence is TGTGCCAGCAACTACTTCACCGGGGAGCTGTTTTTT.

V gene TRBV12-3 or TRBV12-4 combines with J gene TRBJ2-1; D remains unclear. V was shortened by 3 bases and J by 6 bases, with 12 bases between the two germline ends. CDR3 size: 14 residues. The CDR3 loop reads CASSFDRLGNEQFF. The CDR3 nucleotides are TGTGCCAGCAGTTTTGACCGACTGGGCAATGAGCAGTTCTTC.

The gene calls are TRBV6-5 and TRBJ2-1, with D tentatively TRBD2 (5 bases). V dropped 0 bases and J dropped 7 bases, with 10 bases sitting between them. Germline values: CDR1 MNHEY, CDR2 SVGAGI. This CDR3 region has 14 residues. For the CDR3, the DNA is TGTGCCAGCAGTTACTCGATGGAGGCGAATGAGCAGTTCTTC. Its protein product is CASSYSMEANEQFF.

The chain is built from TRBV12-3 or TRBV12-4 and TRBJ1-2, with 7 bases lining up with TRBD1. Losses at the gene ends were 3 bases for V and 7 bases for J; bases not matched to a gene: 11. This CDR3 has 15 amino acids. The CDR3, as DNA: TGTGCCAGCAGTTTCGACAGGGAAGCAAAGGGTGGCTACACCTTC. Amino acids: CASSFDREAKGGYTF.

This clonotype has more than one count but fewer than ten. V is TRBV28 and J is TRBJ1-2; the D gene is possibly TRBD1 (5 bases). The CDR3 runs 15 residues. CDR1 is MDHEN and CDR2 is SYDVKM in the germline V gene. V was clipped by 6 bases and J by 6 bases, with 20 bases between them. DNA of the CDR3: TGTGCCAGCAGCGAAACCGGGACTCGGAAACATGGCTACACCTTC. It yields the protein CASSETGTRKHGYTF.

This clonotype occurred a few times. The CDR3 loop reads CASSFYIYNEQFF. The DNA of the CDR3 is TGTGCCAGCAGTTTTTACATCTACAATGAGCAGTTCTTC. This chain connects TRBV12-3 or TRBV12-4 to TRBJ2-1, with D unresolved. This CDR3 is 13 amino acids long. V gave up 3 bases and J gave up 3 bases, with 6 bases separating them.

This chain links TRBV7-8 with TRBJ2-3; possibly TRBD1 or TRBD2 for D (5 bases each). The germline gives CDR1 SGHVS, CDR2 FQNEAQ. This CDR3 region has 14 residues. Trimming stripped 8 bases from V and 3 bases from J, with 15 bases between. CDR3 region: CASSVGVVTDTQYF. For the CDR3, the DNA is TGTGCCAGCTCCGTGGGGGTGGTAACAGATACGCAGTATTTT.